A single sample gave rise to the 28 T cell receptor beta chains below, sequenced in a study of CD8+ T cells in alopecia areata. Reverse transcribed after extraction, RNA yielded cDNA as the sequencing template. Profiling relied on immunoSEQ multiplex PCR, and the TCRdb table lists in-frame clones only, not all of them. The sample records fewer than 150,000 clones, 45% to 65% being singletons. This specimen consisted of CD4+ T cells sorted from blood, obtained at week 0. All receptors derive from a human donor with alopecia areata.

V usage is TRBV7-2 and J usage is TRBJ1-2; no definite D call. Germline CDR1 SGHTA, CDR2 FQGNSA. This CDR3 comprises 14 residues. Trimming stripped 4 bases from V and 2 bases from J, with 11 bases between. CDR3 residues: CASSSTGGNYGYTF. The CDR3 coding sequence is TGTGCCAGCAGCTCGACCGGCGGAAACTATGGCTACACCTTC.

This rearrangement joins TRBV5-8 to TRBJ1-1, with 9 bases fitting TRBD1. Looked up from germline, CDR1 is SGHTS and CDR2 is YDEGEE. The CDR3 extends over 15 amino acids. V lost 3 bases, J lost 1 base, and 4 bases stayed unmatched. The CDR3 protein is CASSWRTGENTEAFF. Written as DNA, the CDR3 is TGTGCCAGCAGCTGGAGGACAGGGGAGAACACTGAAGCTTTCTTT.

This chain joins TRBV11-3 and TRBJ2-7; TRBD1 is a possible D gene (6 bases). Germline assignment: CDR1 SGHNT and CDR2 YENEEA. Trimming left V 0 bases short and J 6 bases short, with 9 bases between. This CDR3 contains 13 residues. The CDR3 DNA reads as TGTGCCAGCAGCTTAGATCCAGGGGCCGAGCAGTACTTC. It is translated as CASSLDPGAEQYF.

This clone was recorded once. This chain uses TRBV19 with TRBJ1-6; 7 positions agree with TRBD1. The germline V gene has CDR1 LNHDA and CDR2 SQIVND (reference sequence). This CDR3 region has 17 residues. The ends lost 3 bases at V and 0 bases at J; junction bases unmatched: 5. CDR3 loop: CASSMGQLSSYNSPLHF. In nucleotides, the CDR3 is TGTGCCAGTAGTATGGGACAGCTAAGCTCCTATAATTCACCCCTCCACTTT.

This clone was counted only a few times. The V call is TRBV10-3, the J call TRBJ2-1; 16 bases map to TRBD2. The J segment lost 1 base and the V segment lost 6 bases, leaving 12 bases of the junction unmatched. Germline CDR1 is ENHRY and CDR2 is SYGVKD. The CDR3 has 20 residues. CDR3: CAIRTGTSGRGGSSYNEQFF. The CDR3 coding sequence is TGTGCCATCAGAACCGGGACTAGCGGGAGGGGGGGCTCTTCCTACAATGAGCAGTTCTTC.

This clone was seen a handful of times. The chain couples TRBV11-2 to TRBJ1-6, with D perhaps matching TRBD1 (5 bases). Per the germline V gene, CDR1 is SGHAT and CDR2 is FQNNGV. The CDR3 is made up of 13 amino acids. V gave up 0 bases and J gave up 13 bases, with 10 bases separating them. CDR3 bases: TGTGCCAGCAGCTTAGATCAGGGACGGCCCCTCCACTTT. Protein: CASSLDQGRPLHF.

The chain couples TRBV7-2 to TRBJ1-2, with 7 bases lining up with TRBD1. The CDR3 covers 16 residues. Trimming removed 6 bases from V and 0 bases from J; junction bases left unmatched: 10. Per the germline V gene, CDR1 is SGHTA and CDR2 is FQGNSA. The CDR3, as DNA: TGTGCCAGCAGGCGGGGCCGGGGACAGACTAACTATGGCTACACCTTC. Translation gives CASRRGRGQTNYGYTF.

The chain has TRBV6-4 and TRBJ2-2; D perhaps matches TRBD1 (6 bases). V was shortened by 6 bases and J by 3 bases, with 11 bases between the two germline ends. Germline V CDR1 and CDR2: MRHNA, SNTAGT. CDR3 length: 14 residues. DNA for the CDR3: TGTGCCAGCAGAGGAGGACAGTACACCGGGGAGCTGTTTTTT. Protein product: CASRGGQYTGELFF.

This clone was found a few times. The sample has other DNA sequences that encode this CDR3 too. The gene calls are TRBV4-1 and TRBJ1-3; D may be TRBD1 (5 bases). Trimming took 0 bases from V and 2 from J, leaving 8 bases between them. Germline CDR1 and CDR2: MGHRA and YSYEKL. CDR3 length equals 15 residues. The CDR3 DNA reads as TGCGCCAGCAGCCAAGATGGGGCTCCTGGAAACACCATATATTTT. Amino acids: CASSQDGAPGNTIYF.

J is TRBJ1-1 and V is TRBV5-1, with 7 bases identical to TRBD1. The germline V gene has CDR1 SGHRS and CDR2 YFSETQ. V shed 6 bases, J shed 0 bases, and the junction held 8 bases outside the gene matches. The CDR3 covers 15 residues. CDR3: CASTQGQLMNTEAFF. CDR3 sequence (DNA): TGCGCCAGCACGCAGGGACAGCTAATGAACACTGAAGCTTTCTTT.

The chain is built from TRBV19 and TRBJ1-4; 8 bases line up with TRBD1. The CDR3 has 14 residues. The J segment lost 6 bases and the V segment lost 7 bases, leaving 7 bases of the junction unmatched. From germline, CDR1 is LNHDA and CDR2 SQIVND (reference sequence). The CDR3 DNA reads as TGTGCCAGTACCGCCGGGACAGGCGATGAAAAACTGTTTTTT. It yields the protein CASTAGTGDEKLFF.

This chain links TRBV4-3 with TRBJ1-1, with D possibly TRBD1 on 5 matching bases. CDR3 length: 15 amino acids. V was clipped by 0 bases and J by 5 bases, with 13 bases between them. Germline V CDR1 and CDR2: LGHNA, YSLEER. In nucleotides, the CDR3 is TGCGCCAGCAGCCAAGATGTGAACCACAGGACTGAAGCTTTCTTT. Residues: CASSQDVNHRTEAFF.

V gene TRBV9 combines with J gene TRBJ1-1; tentative D call: TRBD1 (5 bases). V was clipped by 4 bases and J by 4 bases, with 20 bases between them. The CDR3 totals 16 residues. The germline V gene encodes CDR1 SGDLS and CDR2 YYNGEE. The CDR3 DNA reads TGTGCCAGCAGCCCGATCCCCAGGGCTCGAGGCACTGAAGCTTTCTTT. Encoded protein: CASSPIPRARGTEAFF.

This rearrangement joins TRBV10-3 to TRBJ1-1; no definite D call. Trimming left V 4 bases short and J 1 base short, with 4 bases between. The CDR3 sequence is 12 residues long. In germline, CDR1 is ENHRY, CDR2 SYGVKD. The CDR3 is CAISGTNTEAFF. CDR3 nucleotide sequence: TGTGCCATCAGTGGAACGAACACTGAAGCTTTCTTT.

The V call is TRBV9, the J call TRBJ2-1; D perhaps matches TRBD1 (5 bases). The CDR3 is made up of 16 amino acids. V was trimmed by 1 base and J by 6 bases, leaving 17 bases between them. The germline CDR1 and CDR2 sequences are SGDLS and YYNGEE. This CDR3 is CASSVLQDVSLNEQFF. Written as DNA, the CDR3 is TGTGCCAGCAGCGTACTACAGGATGTTTCCCTCAATGAGCAGTTCTTC.

This clone was observed a handful of times. The V and J genes are TRBV5-6 and TRBJ1-2; TRBD1 agrees at 7 bases. The V and J ends lost 1 base and 6 bases, in that order; junction bases with no gene match: 3. Per germline, CDR1 SGHDT and CDR2 YYEEEE. The CDR3 loop spans 13 amino acids. The CDR3 loop reads CASSLSTGHGYTF. DNA of the CDR3: TGTGCCAGCAGCTTGTCGACAGGGCATGGCTACACCTTC. The whole variable domain, remainder taken from reference TRBV5-6 and TRBJ1-2, is DAGVTQSPTHLIKTRGQQVTLRCSPKSGHDTVSWYQQALGQGPQFIFQYYEEEERQRGNFPDRFSGHQFPNYSSELNVNALLLGDSALYLCASSLSTGHGYTFGSGTRLTVV.

This clone was counted a few times. The chain employs TRBV9 and TRBJ2-5; 8 positions match TRBD2. This CDR3 spans 14 amino acids. Germline V gene data show CDR1 as SGDLS and CDR2 as YYNGEE. The V segment lost 4 bases and the J segment 5 bases; nucleotides outside the gene matches: 7. This chain's CDR3 is CASSPSGGRETQYF. The CDR3 region has the DNA TGTGCCAGCAGCCCCTCGGGGGGGCGGGAGACCCAGTACTTC.

In its sample, this clone was seen a few times. The chain is built from TRBV30 and TRBJ2-3; 10 bases are shared with TRBD2. CDR1 GTSNPN and CDR2 SVGIG come from the germline V gene (reference sequence). The ends lost 3 bases at V and 5 bases at J; junction bases unmatched: 17. The CDR3 is 18 amino acids. CDR3 nucleotide sequence: TGTGCCTGGAGGGATATCGGATCTAGCGGGAGAAACGTAGATACGCAGTATTTT. As protein: CAWRDIGSSGRNVDTQYF.

This chain joins TRBV18 and TRBJ1-5; possibly TRBD1 for D (6 bases). Germline assignment: CDR1 KGHSH and CDR2 LQKENI. The CDR3 spans 13 residues. With 4 bases removed from V and 4 bases from J, the gap between germline ends came to 8 bases. Written as DNA, the CDR3 is TGTGCCAGCTCACAGGACAGAAATCAGCCCCAGCATTTT. Translation gives CASSQDRNQPQHF.

This sequence joins TRBV7-9 and TRBJ2-2; 7 bases are shared with TRBD2. The germline V gene encodes CDR1 SEHNR and CDR2 FQNEAQ (reference sequence). V trimming: 4 bases; J trimming: 4 bases; junction bases outside the gene matches: 6. The CDR3 totals 15 residues. The CDR3 spells CASSSLAVSTGELFF. CDR3 in DNA: TGTGCCAGCAGCTCTCTAGCGGTGAGCACCGGGGAGCTGTTTTTT.

V is TRBV27 and J is TRBJ1-3, with D unresolved. In germline, CDR1 is MNHEY, CDR2 SMNVEV (reference sequence). This CDR3 spans 15 amino acids. The V end lost 7 bases, the J end lost 0 bases, and 13 bases lay between the germline ends. DNA of the CDR3: TGTGCCAGCACCCTTGTGCGTGGCTCTGGAAACACCATATATTTT. As protein: CASTLVRGSGNTIYF.

This clone was counted at least ten times. V and J are TRBV2 and TRBJ1-5, with D possibly being TRBD1 (6 bases). The germline V gene has CDR1 SNHLY and CDR2 FYNNEI. The V gene lost 7 bases and the J gene lost 5 bases, with 9 bases spanning the gap. CDR3 size: 12 residues. Here the CDR3 DNA reads TGTGCCAGCAACAGGGACCATCAGCCCCAGCATTTT. Its translation: CASNRDHQPQHF.

The chain employs TRBV5-1 and TRBJ2-3; the match to TRBD2 covers 7 bases. The CDR3 is made up of 13 amino acids. Germline V gene lookup returns CDR1 SGHRS and CDR2 YFSETQ. V shed 0 bases, J shed 5 bases, and the junction held 0 bases outside the gene matches. CDR3 sequence (DNA): TGCGCCAGCAGCTTGGCGGGGGGAGATACGCAGTATTTT. Encoded protein: CASSLAGGDTQYF.

This clone was counted between two and nine times. This chain links TRBV4-2 with TRBJ2-7; maybe TRBD2 (6 bases). V was trimmed by 1 base and J by 7 bases, leaving 14 bases between them. Germline V gene data show CDR1 as LGHNA and CDR2 as YNFKEQ. This CDR3 has 14 amino acids. In DNA, the CDR3 is TGTGCCAGCAGCCAAGTCGTTCGGGGGTATGAGCAGTACTTC. Amino acid sequence: CASSQVVRGYEQYF.

The chain employs TRBV7-2 and TRBJ2-5; D is perhaps TRBD1 (6 bases). CDR1 is SGHTA and CDR2 is FQGNSA in the germline V gene. V gave up 4 bases and J gave up 1 base, with 10 bases separating them. This CDR3 region has 14 residues. DNA of the CDR3: TGTGCCAGCAGCTCCAGACAGGTCCAAGAGACCCAGTACTTC. Amino acid sequence: CASSSRQVQETQYF.

In its sample, this clone was seen a few times. V gene TRBV29-1 combines with J gene TRBJ1-3, with 10 bases lining up with TRBD1. This CDR3 spans 17 amino acids. Germline V lookup: CDR1 SQVTM, CDR2 ANQGSEA. The J segment lost 2 bases and the V segment lost 7 bases, leaving 14 bases of the junction unmatched. The CDR3 coding sequence is TGCAGCGCAAGAAAGGGTGGACAGGGGGTAACTGGAAACACCATATATTTT. Its translation is CSARKGGQGVTGNTIYF.

This clone was seen a few times. The V and J genes are TRBV13 and TRBJ2-3; tentative D call: TRBD2 (7 bases). Between the trimmed V and J ends, which lost 6 bases and 5 bases, there was a span of 12 bases. Looked up from germline, CDR1 is PRHDT and CDR2 is FYEKMQ (reference sequence). CDR3 size: 13 residues. The CDR3, as DNA: TGTGCCAGCAGACTAGCGACAGGAGATACGCAGTATTTT. Protein: CASRLATGDTQYF.

The V gene is TRBV29-1, the J gene TRBJ1-4; maybe TRBD1 (5 bases). V was clipped by 0 bases and J by 6 bases, with 14 bases between them. The CDR3 is 15 amino acids. Germline V gives CDR1 SQVTM, CDR2 ANQGSEA. The chain's CDR3 is CSVEDRGGVDEKLFF. As DNA, the CDR3 is TGCAGCGTTGAAGATCGCGGGGGAGTCGATGAAAAACTGTTTTTT. Looking up the rest from reference TRBV29-1 and TRBJ1-4 gives the full variable domain: SAVISQKPSRDICQRGTSLTIQCQVDSQVTMMFWYRQQPGQSLTLIATANQGSEATYESGFVIDKFPISRPNLTFSTLTVSNMSPEDSSIYLCSVEDRGGVDEKLFFGSGTQLSVL.